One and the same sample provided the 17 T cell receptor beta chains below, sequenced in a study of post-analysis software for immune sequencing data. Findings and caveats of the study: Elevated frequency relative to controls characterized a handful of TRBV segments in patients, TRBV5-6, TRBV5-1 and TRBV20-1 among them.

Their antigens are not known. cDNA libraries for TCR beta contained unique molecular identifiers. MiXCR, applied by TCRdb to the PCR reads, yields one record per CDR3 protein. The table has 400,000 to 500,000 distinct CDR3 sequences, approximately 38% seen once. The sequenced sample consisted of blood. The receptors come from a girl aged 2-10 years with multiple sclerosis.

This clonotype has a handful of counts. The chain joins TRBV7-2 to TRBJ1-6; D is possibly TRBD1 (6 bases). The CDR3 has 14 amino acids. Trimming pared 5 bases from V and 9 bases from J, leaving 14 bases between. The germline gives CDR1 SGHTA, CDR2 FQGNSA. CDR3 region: CASSLQGQTSPLHF. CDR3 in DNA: TGTGCCAGCAGCCTACAGGGTCAGACTTCACCCCTCCACTTT. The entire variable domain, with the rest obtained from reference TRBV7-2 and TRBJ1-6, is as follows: GAGVSQSPSNKVTEKGKDVELRCDPISGHTALYWYRQSLGQGLEFLIYFQGNSAPDKSGLPSDRFSAERTGGSVSTLTIQRTQQEDSAVYLCASSLQGQTSPLHFGNGTRLTVT.

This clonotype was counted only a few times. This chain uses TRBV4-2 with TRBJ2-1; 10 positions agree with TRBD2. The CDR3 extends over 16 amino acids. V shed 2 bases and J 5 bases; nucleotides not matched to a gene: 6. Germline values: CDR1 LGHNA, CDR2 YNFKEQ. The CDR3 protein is CASSQLAGVGNNEQFF. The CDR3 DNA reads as TGTGCCAGCAGCCAACTAGCGGGAGTTGGAAACAATGAGCAGTTCTTC.

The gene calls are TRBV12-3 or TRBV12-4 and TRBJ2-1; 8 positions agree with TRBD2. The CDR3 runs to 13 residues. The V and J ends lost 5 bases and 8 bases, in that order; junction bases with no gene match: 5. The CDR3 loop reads CASSDTGGDEQFF. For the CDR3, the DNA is TGTGCCAGCAGTGACACGGGGGGGGATGAGCAGTTCTTC.

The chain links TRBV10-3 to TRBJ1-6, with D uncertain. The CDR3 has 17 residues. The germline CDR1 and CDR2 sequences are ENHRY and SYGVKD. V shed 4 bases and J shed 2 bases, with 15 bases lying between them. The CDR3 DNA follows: TGTGCCATCAGTGGCGGGCCCTCAAGCCCCTATAATTCACCCCTCCACTTT. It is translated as CAISGGPSSPYNSPLHF.

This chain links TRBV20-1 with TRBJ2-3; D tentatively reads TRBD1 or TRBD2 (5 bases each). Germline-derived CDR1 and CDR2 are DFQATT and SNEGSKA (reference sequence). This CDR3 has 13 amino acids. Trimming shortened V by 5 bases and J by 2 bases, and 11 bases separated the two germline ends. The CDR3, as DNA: TGCAGTGCTCGAGGGGTTTACACAGATACGCAGTATTTT. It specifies CSARGVYTDTQYF.

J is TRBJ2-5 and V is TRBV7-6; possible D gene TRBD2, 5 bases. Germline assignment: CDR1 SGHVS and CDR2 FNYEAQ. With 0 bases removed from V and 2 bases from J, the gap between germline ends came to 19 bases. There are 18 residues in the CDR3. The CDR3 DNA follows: TGTGCCAGCAGCTTAGCCCTGTCCGGGGAGAAGTTTCAAGAGACCCAGTACTTC. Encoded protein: CASSLALSGEKFQETQYF.

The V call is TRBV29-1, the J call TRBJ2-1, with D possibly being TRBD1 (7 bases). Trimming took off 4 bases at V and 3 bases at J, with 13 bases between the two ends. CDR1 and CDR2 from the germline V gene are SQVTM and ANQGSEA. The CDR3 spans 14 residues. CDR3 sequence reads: CSVGSRDSYNEQFF. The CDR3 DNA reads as TGCAGCGTTGGGTCGCGGGACAGCTACAATGAGCAGTTCTTC.

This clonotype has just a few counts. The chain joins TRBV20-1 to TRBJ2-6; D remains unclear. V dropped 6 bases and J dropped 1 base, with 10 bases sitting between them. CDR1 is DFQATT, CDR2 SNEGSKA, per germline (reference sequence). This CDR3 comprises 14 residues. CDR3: CSATSRSGANVLTF. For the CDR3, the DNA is TGCAGTGCAACTTCTAGATCTGGGGCCAACGTCCTGACTTTC.

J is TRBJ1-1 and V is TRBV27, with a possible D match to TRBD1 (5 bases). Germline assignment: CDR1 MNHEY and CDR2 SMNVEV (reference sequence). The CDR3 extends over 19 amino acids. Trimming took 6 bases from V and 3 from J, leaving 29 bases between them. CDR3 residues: CASSPGRGVGRLLHTEAFF. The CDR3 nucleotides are TGTGCCAGCAGCCCAGGCCGGGGGGTAGGCAGATTACTACACACTGAAGCTTTCTTT.

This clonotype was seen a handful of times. CDR3 nucleotides: TGTGCCAGCAGCCCTCTGGCAGGGATTGATACGCAGTATTTT. This sequence encodes CASSPLAGIDTQYF. The J gene is TRBJ2-3, the V gene TRBV5-5; D perhaps matches TRBD1 (5 bases). This CDR3 region has 14 residues. Trimming took 4 bases from V and 6 from J, leaving 15 bases between them. Germline V gives CDR1 SGHKS, CDR2 YYEKEE (reference sequence).

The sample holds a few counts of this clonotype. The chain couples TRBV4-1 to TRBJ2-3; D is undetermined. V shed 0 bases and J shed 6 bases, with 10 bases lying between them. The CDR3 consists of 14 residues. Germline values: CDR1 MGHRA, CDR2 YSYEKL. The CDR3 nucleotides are TGCGCCAGCAGCCAAGAAGGGCGGTCGGATACGCAGTATTTT. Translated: CASSQEGRSDTQYF.

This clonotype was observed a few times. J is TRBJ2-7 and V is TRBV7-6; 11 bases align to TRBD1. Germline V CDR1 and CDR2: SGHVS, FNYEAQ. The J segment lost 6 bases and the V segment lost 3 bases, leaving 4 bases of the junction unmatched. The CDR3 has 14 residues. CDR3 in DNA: TGTGCCAGCAGCTTGGGGACAGGGGGTTTCGAGCAGTACTTC. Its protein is CASSLGTGGFEQYF.

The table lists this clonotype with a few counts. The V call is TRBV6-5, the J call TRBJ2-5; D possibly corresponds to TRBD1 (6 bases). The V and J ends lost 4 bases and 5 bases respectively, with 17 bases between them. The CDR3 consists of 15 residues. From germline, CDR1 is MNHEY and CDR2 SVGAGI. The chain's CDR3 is CASSSPTRGCETQYF. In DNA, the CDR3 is TGTGCCAGCAGTTCTCCAACCAGGGGATGCGAGACCCAGTACTTC.

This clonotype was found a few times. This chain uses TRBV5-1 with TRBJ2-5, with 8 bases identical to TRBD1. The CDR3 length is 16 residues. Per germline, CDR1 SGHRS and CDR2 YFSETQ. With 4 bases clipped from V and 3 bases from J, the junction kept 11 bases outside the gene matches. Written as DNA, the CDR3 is TGCGCCAGCAGCCCGACAGGGGCCCAATTTAAAGAGACCCAGTACTTC. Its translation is CASSPTGAQFKETQYF.

In DNA form, the CDR3 reads TGTGCCAGCAGTATACTAGGGGGCCAATGGGGCCAGTACTTC. Its translation is CASSILGGQWGQYF. This chain uses TRBV7-9 with TRBJ2-5; 7 bases line up with TRBD1. Losses at the gene ends were 6 bases for V and 10 bases for J; bases not matched to a gene: 14. This CDR3 contains 14 residues. The germline gives CDR1 SEHNR, CDR2 FQNEAQ (reference sequence).

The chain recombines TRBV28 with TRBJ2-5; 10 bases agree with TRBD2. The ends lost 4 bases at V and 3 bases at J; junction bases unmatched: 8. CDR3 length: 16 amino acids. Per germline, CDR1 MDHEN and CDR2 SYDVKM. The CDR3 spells CASSYLGTSEEETQYF. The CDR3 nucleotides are TGTGCCAGCAGTTACTTAGGGACTAGCGAGGAAGAGACCCAGTACTTC.

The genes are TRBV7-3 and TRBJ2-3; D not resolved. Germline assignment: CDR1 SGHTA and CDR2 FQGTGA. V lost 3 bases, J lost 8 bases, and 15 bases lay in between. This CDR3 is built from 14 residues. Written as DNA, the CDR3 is TGTGCCAGCAGCTTCTTCACCCAGTCGCCTACGCAGTATTTT. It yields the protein CASSFFTQSPTQYF.